Reported below is one T cell receptor (beta chain). These data come from a study of shared clonotypes between healthy human individuals. As originally analysed: ImmunoSEQ supplied junction-only sequences lacking quality scores, so filtering was different. Repertoires were generated with immunoSEQ multiplex PCR, while TCRdb's copy carries only in-frame clones and drops some. For V, J and clone size, that table is used; D and trimming come from the DNA. The sample records around 600,000 clones, less than 98% being singletons. Germline V lookup: CDR1 SNHLY, CDR2 FYNNEI. This CDR3 has 16 amino acids. The trim removed 7 bases at V and 2 bases at J, leaving 7 bases unmatched. Splitting the CD4+ cells yielded a CD45RA+ naive subset and a CD45RA-negative memory subset.

The V and J genes are TRBV2 and TRBJ2-6; TRBD1 aligns across 8 bases. Sequences were obtained from naive CD4+ T cells sorted from blood. This sample's subset: CD45RA+ positively selected. The sequence derives from a woman aged 25-40 years in good health. The DNA of the CDR3 is TGTGCCAGCATGGAGGAGGACAGGGCTGGGGCCAACGTCCTGACTTTC. It specifies CASMEEDRAGANVLTF.